The 21 T cell receptor beta chains given below trace back to one sample, sequenced in a study of tumor-infiltrating lymphocytes in oesophageal squamous cell carcinoma. TCRdb itself ran the PCR reads through MiXCR, one entry per CDR3 protein. Of 15,000 to 20,000 distinct CDR3 sequences listed, about 43% are singletons. Sequencing was carried out using normal esophageal tissue next to the tumor. The receptors stem from a male donor with esophageal squamous cell carcinoma.

The J gene is TRBJ2-7, the V gene TRBV20-1; TRBD1 is a possible D gene (5 bases). Germline V gene lookup returns CDR1 DFQATT and CDR2 SNEGSKA (reference sequence). The CDR3 totals 15 residues. The V and J ends lost 0 bases and 6 bases respectively, with 18 bases between them. The CDR3 loop reads CSARDHNRPEREQYF. CDR3 bases: TGCAGTGCTAGAGATCATAACAGGCCGGAACGCGAGCAGTACTTC.

This clonotype was observed once. The junction departs from the called germline gene at one end, perhaps through a read error. The V call is TRBV28, the J call TRBJ1-1; D may be TRBD1 (5 bases). The CDR3 extends over 15 amino acids. Germline assignment: CDR1 MDHEN and CDR2 SYDVKM. The CDR3 nucleotides read TGCGCCAGCAGTCCCCCCCCGGGGGGTTACACTGAAGCTTTCTTT. The encoded protein is CASSPPPGGYTEAFF.

CDR3 DNA: TGTGCCAGCAGTTACTCCAGGGGTAATGAGCAGTTCTTC. Residues: CASSYSRGNEQFF. The chain uses TRBV6-6 and TRBJ2-1, with TRBD1 as a possible D gene (6 bases). The CDR3 covers 13 residues. From germline, CDR1 is MNHNY and CDR2 SVGAGI (reference sequence). V lost 0 bases and J lost 7, with 7 bases in between.

This clonotype occurred many times. The chain links TRBV27 to TRBJ1-4; possible D gene TRBD1, 5 bases. CDR1 and CDR2 (germline): MNHEY, SMNVEV (reference sequence). With 4 bases removed from V and 3 bases from J, the gap between germline ends came to 15 bases. This CDR3 has 16 residues. The CDR3: CASSSRGGVANEKLFF. The CDR3 DNA follows: TGTGCCAGCAGTTCCCGGGGGGGGGTGGCTAATGAAAAACTGTTTTTT.

This clonotype has just one count. This chain links TRBV7-7 with TRBJ2-5, with 7 positions matching TRBD2. The DNA end is more similar to TRBJ2-7, so the J call may be wrong. Per germline, CDR1 SSHAT and CDR2 FNYEAQ (reference sequence). This CDR3 is built from 13 residues. For the CDR3, the DNA is TGTGCCAGCAGCGTTGGGGGGGGTTACGAGCAGTACTTC. It is translated as CASSVGGGYEQYF.

By share, this clonotype counts as medium-sized (0.01 to 0.1%). In nucleotides, the CDR3 is TGTGCCAGCAGCCCACTTTCCGGAAACACCATATATTTT. Residues: CASSPLSGNTIYF. The rearrangement joins TRBV7-2 to TRBJ1-3, with no clear D. CDR3 length: 13 amino acids. CDR1 and CDR2 (germline): SGHTA, FQGNSA. Deletions cut 5 bases from V and 4 bases from J, with 9 bases between.

In the case of this clonotype: A read error may be the cause here, since a much bigger clone is one base away. This chain joins TRBV5-5 and TRBJ2-6; D unresolved. The DNA end is a closer match to TRBJ2-7, so the J assignment may be wrong. The CDR3 is made up of 14 amino acids. Germline assignment: CDR1 SGHKS and CDR2 YYEKEE (reference sequence). The CDR3 is CASSLLIVVNEQYF. The CDR3, as DNA: TGTGCCAGCAGCTTGTTAATAGTAGTTAATGAGCAGTACTTC.

A few counts support this clonotype. The chain is built from TRBV29-1 and TRBJ2-1; 15 bases are shared with TRBD2. The germline V gene has CDR1 SQVTM and CDR2 ANQGSEA. The CDR3 is made up of 17 amino acids. V trimming: 4 bases; J trimming: 0 bases; junction bases outside the gene matches: 4. CDR3 in amino acids: CSVGGLAGGFSYNEQFF. The CDR3 DNA reads as TGCAGCGTTGGTGGACTAGCGGGGGGGTTCTCCTACAATGAGCAGTTCTTC.

This chain joins TRBV10-3 and TRBJ2-1; the match to TRBD2 covers 7 bases. J lost 1 base, V lost 3 bases, and 9 bases had no gene match. The germline V gene has CDR1 ENHRY and CDR2 SYGVKD. This CDR3 comprises 17 residues. The CDR3 protein is CAISDYTNGRSYNEQFF. The CDR3, as DNA: TGTGCCATCAGTGACTACACTAACGGGAGGTCCTACAATGAGCAGTTCTTC.

As for this clonotype: Lacking the conserved final phenylalanine or tryptophan, this CDR3 likely reflects a read error. No DNA is shown, since the ends of the CDR3 on it are uncertain; the CDR3 is the one TCRdb lists. V and J are TRBV7-2 and TRBJ2-7; TRBD1, the table's D call, was not compared with the DNA. Both ends counted, the CDR3 spans 18 residues. Germline V CDR1 and CDR2: SGHTA, FQGNSA. The CDR3 spells CASSASSGGGNYGYTFGS.

In this sample, this clonotype is medium-sized (0.01 to 0.1%). This chain connects TRBV24-1 to TRBJ2-2, with 9 bases identical to TRBD2. The CDR3 sequence is 17 residues long. The V gene end was trimmed by 0 bases and the J gene end by 2 bases; junction bases not matched to a gene: 3. Germline values: CDR1 KGHDR, CDR2 SFDVKD. The CDR3 loop is CATSDLGSGGNTGELFF. CDR3 coding DNA: TGTGCCACCAGTGATTTGGGTAGCGGGGGTAACACCGGGGAGCTGTTTTTT.

The gene calls are TRBV7-8 and TRBJ2-5; D may be TRBD1 (6 bases). The DNA end lines up better with TRBJ1-2; the J call may be wrong. Germline V gene lookup returns CDR1 SGHVS and CDR2 FQNEAQ. The CDR3 covers 15 residues. CDR3 region: CASSLSTGRSIGYTF. The DNA of the CDR3 is TGTGCCAGCAGCTTAAGCACAGGGAGGAGTATTGGCTACACCTTC.

In its sample, this clonotype ranks as large. The CDR3 region is CASSLGAGATYNEQFF. The DNA for the CDR3 is TGTGCCAGCAGTTTAGGAGCGGGAGCGACCTACAATGAGCAGTTCTTC. The rearrangement joins TRBV12-3 or TRBV12-4 to TRBJ2-1, with 8 bases aligning to TRBD2. Unmatched junction bases numbered 4, after V lost 1 base and J lost 2 bases. The CDR3 runs 16 residues.

This clonotype was found a few times. V usage is TRBV23-1 and J usage is TRBJ2-3; D might be TRBD2 (5 bases). TRBV23-1 is given ORF status, its function remaining uncertain. The CDR3 consists of 14 residues. Trimming pared 4 bases from V and 7 bases from J, leaving 15 bases between. As DNA, the CDR3 is TGCGCCAGCAGTCCTAACTCTAGCCCGTATACGCAGTATTTT. Translated, it gives CASSPNSSPYTQYF.

This clonotype is categorized as large. The chain has TRBV7-9 and TRBJ2-1; D is possibly TRBD2 (6 bases). Deletions cut 5 bases from V and 7 bases from J, with 12 bases between. Germline loops: CDR1 SEHNR, CDR2 FQNEAQ (reference sequence). The CDR3 extends over 13 amino acids. CDR3 protein: CASSQGGGNEQFF. The CDR3 DNA sequence: TGTGCCAGCAGCCAGGGTGGGGGGAATGAGCAGTTCTTC.

The CDR3 region is CASSLRWTHRGVTGANVLTF. The CDR3 DNA reads TGTGCCAGCAGTCTCCGCTGGACACATAGAGGGGTCACTGGGGCCAACGTCCTGACTTTC. This chain joins TRBV28 and TRBJ2-5; D is possibly TRBD1 or TRBD2 (5 bases each). The closer fit of TRBJ2-6 to the DNA end suggests the J call may be wrong. The CDR3 loop spans 20 amino acids. From germline, CDR1 is MDHEN and CDR2 SYDVKM.

This clonotype was recorded many times. The chain combines TRBV19 with TRBJ1-2; D is uncertain. Trimming shortened V by 8 bases and J by 7 bases, and 5 bases separated the two germline ends. This CDR3 spans 9 amino acids. The germline V gene has CDR1 LNHDA and CDR2 SQIVND (reference sequence). The CDR3 reads CASGRGYTF. The CDR3 region has the DNA TGTGCCAGTGGACGTGGCTACACCTTC.

This clonotype was counted many times. The chain carries TRBV4-2 and TRBJ2-4; D is perhaps TRBD2 (5 bases). The CDR3 totals 15 residues. CDR1 LGHNA and CDR2 YNFKEQ come from the germline V gene. Trimming took 0 bases from V and 6 from J, leaving 12 bases between them. The CDR3 bases are TGTGCCAGCAGCCAAGAAGGGAGAGAGGGAAACATTCAGTACTTC. As protein: CASSQEGREGNIQYF.

This clonotype was recorded at least ten times. Its ends do not fully match the called genes, so a read error is possible. The rearrangement uses TRBV5-4 and TRBJ2-1; 14 bases map to TRBD2. The CDR3 is 16 amino acids. In germline, CDR1 is SGHNT, CDR2 YYREEE (reference sequence). CDR3 bases: TGCGCCAGCAGCTTGGGAGGGACTAGCGGGAGAAATGAGCAGTTCTTC. Amino acid sequence: CASSLGGTSGRNEQFF.

This clonotype was picked up many times. CDR3 bases: TGTGCCAGCAGTTACGGTGGGGGCGCCGAGGAAAAACTGTTTTTT. Translation: CASSYGGGAEEKLFF. The chain recombines TRBV6-6 with TRBJ1-4; a weak D match, TRBD1 (6 bases). Germline CDR1 is MNHNY and CDR2 is SVGAGI (reference sequence). The CDR3 is 15 residues long. Trimming took off 2 bases at V and 8 bases at J, with 15 bases between the two ends.

This clonotype was observed at least ten times. V and J are TRBV7-8 and TRBJ2-5; tentative D call: TRBD1 (6 bases). Germline-derived CDR1 and CDR2 are SGHVS and FQNEAQ. The CDR3 runs to 15 residues. Trimming took 0 bases from V and 4 from J, leaving 12 bases between them. The CDR3: CASSLARGGGETQYF. The DNA of the CDR3 is TGTGCCAGCAGCTTAGCCAGGGGTGGCGGAGAGACCCAGTACTTC.